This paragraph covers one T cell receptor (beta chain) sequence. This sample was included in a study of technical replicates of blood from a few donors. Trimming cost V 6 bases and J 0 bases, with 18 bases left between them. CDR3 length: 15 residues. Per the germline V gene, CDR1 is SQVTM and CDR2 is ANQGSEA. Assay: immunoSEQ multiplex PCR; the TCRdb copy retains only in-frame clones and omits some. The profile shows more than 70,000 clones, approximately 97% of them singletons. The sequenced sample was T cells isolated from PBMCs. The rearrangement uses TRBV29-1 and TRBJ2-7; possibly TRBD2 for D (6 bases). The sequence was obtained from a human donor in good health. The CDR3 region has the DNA TGCAGCGTGAAACATGCCGGGGGAGGCTCCTACGAGCAGTACTTC. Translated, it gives CSVKHAGGGSYEQYF.